Listed below are T cell receptor beta chains from one sample, sequenced in a study of T cell clonotyping in hematopoietic cell transplantation. Clones were sequenced by immunoSEQ multiplex PCR, and TCRdb holds only the in-frame ones, with some missing. The sample comprises 7,000 or so clones, around 88% of which are singletons, and 7.7% rests with the top ten. Sequences were derived from PBMCs, sampled 100 days after allogeneic stem cell transplant. The source is a male patient aged 18-30 years who had an allogeneic stem cell transplant from a related donor, so the T cells may come from the graft donor. Some clones in this sample may be carry-over from other donors' samples. Each CDR3 is given without its conserved first and last residue.

v_call | cdr3_length | cdr3_aa
TRBV5-4 | 10 | ASSLRTGHYT
TRBV7-2 | 13 | ASSSGTPYGTEQF
TRBV29-1 | 11 | SVDGRGSDTIY
TRBV10-2 | 17 | ASSELKQGRPATNYGYT
TRBV9 | 12 | ASSPSSGANVLT
TRBV7-2 | 13 | ASSAGGDGNSPLH
TRBV4-3 | 12 | ASSQDGSGEPLH
TRBV5-1 | 12 | ASSGGSGGTEAF
TRBV5-1 | 15 | ASSLEGQGGNTGELF
TRBV20-1 | 9 | SANSVYGYT
TRBV6-5 | 12 | ASSSPGLRTSYT
TRBV7-2 | 17 | ASSLPLPLIAGEGETQY
TRBV4-3 | 14 | ASSQDGRDGANVLT
TRBV29-1 | 11 | SVVGGLDNEQF
TRBV4-1 | 14 | ASSPGQGTMNTEAF
TRBV7-6 | 10 | ASGTAYNEQF
TRBV20-1 | 9 | SATTGNGYT
TRBV7-3 | 12 | ASSATGRADTQY
TRBV30 | 17 | AWSVQGRGASGIGDTQY
TRBV19 | 16 | ASSIGGGGQARNQPQH
TRBV6-5 | 11 | ASGGQGNQPQH
TRBV5-6 | 14 | ASSWRLAGGQETQY
TRBV7-3 | 17 | ASSFSDSRSSGKRNEQF
TRBV29-1 | 13 | SVGQGVGVGTEAF
TRBV5-8 | 13 | ASSPRTSVTDTQY
TRBV30 | 13 | AWALGLGPTDTQY
TRBV10-3 | 13 | AIRGTSGATDTQY
TRBV9 | 11 | ASSAHGGTEAF
TRBV11-3 | 13 | ASSLGRTFNEKLF
TRBV2 | 11 | ASTMALNYGYT
TRBV11-2 | 13 | ASTPRDTITGELF
TRBV10-3 | 9 | AILASDTQY
TRBV10-3 | 11 | AISDIGGKKGT
TRBV30 | 12 | AWSAGAYVGELF
TRBV7-2 | 11 | ASSLASNEKLF
TRBV7-2 | 16 | ASSPPRRLVSSYNEQF
TRBV14 | 11 | ASSPAINYGYT
TRBV7-2 | 12 | ASSSGLALNEQF
TRBV19 | 11 | ASKREGRETQY
TRBV6-5 | 13 | ASSYDGGSNQPQH
TRBV7-6 | 12 | ASSLANTYNEQF
TRBV2 | 13 | ASHGGYPPTGELF
TRBV2 | 17 | ASSGPQKGEPLLRETQY
TRBV14 | 15 | ASSQDGYTERVYGYT
TRBV13 | 15 | ASRGLRDSATQETQY
TRBV10-3 | 14 | AISESRPPDTDTQY
TRBV10-3 | 10 | AISDRNYGYT
TRBV5-1 | 13 | ASSLSPFYGNTIY
TRBV28 | 13 | ASSLISSMNTEAF
TRBV5-1 | 15 | ASSLEPRGGLNEKLF
TRBV29-1 | 11 | SVSTGAYNEQF
TRBV6-1 | 11 | AARQDFNYGYT
TRBV7-8 | 15 | ASSLGRPGASYNEQF
TRBV30 | 11 | AWSVDSNYGYT
TRBV4-1 | 13 | ASSQDWEFQETQY
TRBV6-1 | 18 | ASSELASASGSRRYNEQF
TRBV6-4 | 13 | ASSRTSGRSDTQY
TRBV7-6 | 13 | ASSPQAGITGELF
TRBV6-5 | 14 | ASSYHVRGAATEAF
TRBV25-1 | 13 | ASSESGRGTDTQY